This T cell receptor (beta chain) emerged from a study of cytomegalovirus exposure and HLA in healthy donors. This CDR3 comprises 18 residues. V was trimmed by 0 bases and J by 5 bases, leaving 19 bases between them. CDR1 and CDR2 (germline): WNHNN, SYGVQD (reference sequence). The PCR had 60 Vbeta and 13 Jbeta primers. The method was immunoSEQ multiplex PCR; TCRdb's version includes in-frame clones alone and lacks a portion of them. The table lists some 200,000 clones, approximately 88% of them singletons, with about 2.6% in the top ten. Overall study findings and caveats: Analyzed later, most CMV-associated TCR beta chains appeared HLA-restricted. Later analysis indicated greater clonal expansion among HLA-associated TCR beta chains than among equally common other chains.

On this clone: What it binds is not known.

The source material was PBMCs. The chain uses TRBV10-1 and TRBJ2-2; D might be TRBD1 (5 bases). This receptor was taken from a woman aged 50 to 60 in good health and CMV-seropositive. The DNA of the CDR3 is TGCGCCAGCAGTGAGTCCCGTGGAGTCAGGGAAGGGACCGGGGAGCTGTTTTTT. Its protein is CASSESRGVREGTGELFF.